The source of this T cell receptor beta chain is a study of blood T cell repertoires in COVID-19. Study as a whole: T cells, B-cell-depleted T cells, or PBMCs supplied cDNA or gDNA.

The authors' processing: Counts of nucleated cells, estimated from reference gene primer amplification, were obtained. Clones were read by immunoSEQ multiplex PCR, and TCRdb kept only the in-frame ones, dropping some. The V and J calls and the clone size are those of that table, but D and trimming were determined from the DNA. Of about 100,000 clones in the sample, approximately 87% were seen once. Per germline, CDR1 MNHEY and CDR2 SVGAGI. Trimming took 4 bases from V and 0 from J; bases not matched to a gene: 1. This CDR3 comprises 15 residues. The sequenced material came from peripheral blood. The source is a human donor in a cohort sampled during active COVID-19. This sequence joins TRBV6-5 and TRBJ2-7; 12 positions match TRBD1. CDR3 amino acids: CASSSGQGASYEQYF. The CDR3 coding sequence is TGTGCCAGCAGTTCGGGACAGGGGGCCTCCTACGAGCAGTACTTC.